This passage covers 22 T cell receptor beta chains from one sample sequenced in a study of blood T cell repertoires in COVID-19. Assay: immunoSEQ multiplex PCR; the TCRdb copy retains only in-frame clones and omits some. The profile shows a few hundred thousand clones, about 88% of them singletons. The sequenced sample was peripheral blood. The receptors were gathered from a man aged 70 or older with acute or convalescent COVID-19.

This clone has just a few counts. The chain employs TRBV6-1 and TRBJ2-2, with D maybe TRBD2 (5 bases). The germline V gene encodes CDR1 MNHNS and CDR2 SASEGT. V lost 2 bases and J 7 bases, leaving 20 bases between the germline ends. This CDR3 has 17 residues. DNA of the CDR3: TGTGCCAGCAGTGAATATGAATCTCCTAGCTTCGGCGGGGAGCTGTTTTTT. Protein: CASSEYESPSFGGELFF.

This chain links TRBV7-2 with TRBJ2-5; 10 positions agree with TRBD2. The V segment lost 2 bases and the J segment 4 bases; nucleotides outside the gene matches: 4. Germline V lookup: CDR1 SGHTA, CDR2 FQGNSA. CDR3 length: 15 amino acids. CDR3 sequence: CASSLLAGVGETQYF. CDR3 nucleotide sequence: TGTGCCAGCAGCTTACTAGCGGGAGTTGGAGAGACCCAGTACTTC.

The CDR3 loop reads CASSASGTGNSPLHF. DNA of the CDR3: TGTGCCAGCAGCGCCTCCGGGACAGGGAATTCACCCCTCCACTTT. This rearrangement joins TRBV7-6 to TRBJ1-6; 9 bases match TRBD1. This CDR3 comprises 15 residues. CDR1 and CDR2 from the germline V gene are SGHVS and FNYEAQ. Trimming took 5 bases from V and 7 from J; bases not matched to a gene: 6.

The chain combines TRBV5-1 with TRBJ2-5, with TRBD1 matching over 10 bases. The trim removed 4 bases at V and 5 bases at J, leaving 11 bases unmatched. Germline V gene lookup returns CDR1 SGHRS and CDR2 YFSETQ. The CDR3 length is 16 residues. CDR3 nucleotide sequence: TGCGCCAGCAGCGCCGGGACAGGGGCCAGAGGGGAGACCCAGTACTTC. Translation: CASSAGTGARGETQYF.

J is TRBJ1-5 and V is TRBV19, with D possibly TRBD1 on 6 matching bases. CDR1 is LNHDA, CDR2 SQIVND, per germline (reference sequence). This CDR3 has 14 amino acids. V was cut by 4 bases and J by 3 bases, with 10 bases left in between. CDR3: CASSTQGFNQPQHF. DNA of the CDR3: TGTGCCAGTAGTACACAGGGATTCAATCAGCCCCAGCATTTT.

This chain uses TRBV24-1 with TRBJ1-2; tentative D call: TRBD1 (6 bases). V was shortened by 4 bases and J by 2 bases, with 10 bases between the two germline ends. The CDR3 spans 14 residues. Germline loops: CDR1 KGHDR, CDR2 SFDVKD. CDR3 nucleotide sequence: TGTGCCACCAGTGAGGGGGACACGAACTATGGCTACACCTTC. The encoded protein is CATSEGDTNYGYTF.

The chain uses TRBV19 and TRBJ1-2; D possibly corresponds to TRBD1 (5 bases). Germline V gene sequence: CDR1 LNHDA, CDR2 SQIVND (reference sequence). CDR3 length: 14 residues. V was shortened by 3 bases and J by 2 bases, with 10 bases between the two germline ends. CDR3 in amino acids: CASSIQGSNYGYTF. The CDR3 bases are TGTGCCAGTAGTATCCAGGGAAGCAACTATGGCTACACCTTC. Based on the CDR3 plus reference TRBV19 and TRBJ1-2, the full variable domain is DGGITQSPKYLFRKEGQNVTLSCEQNLNHDAMYWYRQDPGQGLRLIYYSQIVNDFQKGDIAEGYSVSREKKESFPLTVTSAQKNPTAFYLCASSIQGSNYGYTFGSGTRLTVV.

The chain couples TRBV11-2 to TRBJ2-7; 10 bases match TRBD1. Germline trimming cut 5 bases from V and 5 bases from J; bases unmatched to any gene: 9. In germline, CDR1 is SGHAT, CDR2 FQNNGV. This CDR3 has 15 residues. CDR3 sequence: CASSPGGTGDNEQYF. The CDR3 region has the DNA TGTGCCAGCAGCCCGGGGGGGACAGGGGACAACGAGCAGTACTTC.

This rearrangement joins TRBV18 to TRBJ2-3; possible D gene TRBD1, 6 bases. Germline V gives CDR1 KGHSH, CDR2 LQKENI. This CDR3 contains 16 residues. Deletions cut 3 bases from V and 1 base from J, with 14 bases between. CDR3 sequence: CASSPLLWGRTDTQYF. Here the CDR3 DNA reads TGTGCCAGCTCACCCCTGCTTTGGGGGCGCACAGATACGCAGTATTTT.

The genes are TRBV6-6 and TRBJ2-7; D is possibly TRBD1 (5 bases). V was trimmed by 0 bases and J by 0 bases, leaving 9 bases between them. The germline gives CDR1 MNHNY, CDR2 SVGAGI (reference sequence). The CDR3 consists of 15 residues. The CDR3 loop is CASSYSAGFSYEQYF. The DNA for the CDR3 is TGTGCCAGCAGTTACTCGGCAGGGTTCTCCTACGAGCAGTACTTC.

This clone has just one count. This specimen includes other DNA sequences encoding the same CDR3. The chain couples TRBV18 to TRBJ2-7, with a tentative D call TRBD1 (5 bases). CDR3 length: 12 amino acids. Germline V CDR1 and CDR2: KGHSH, LQKENI. Between the trimmed V and J ends, which lost 3 bases and 3 bases, there was a span of 6 bases. CDR3 amino acids: CASSPDSYEQYF. The CDR3 DNA reads as TGTGCCAGCTCACCCGACAGCTACGAGCAGTACTTC. Variable domain in full (rest from reference TRBV18 and TRBJ2-7): NAGVMQNPRHLVRRRGQEARLRCSPMKGHSHVYWYRQLPEEGLKFMVYLQKENIIDESGMPKERFSAEFPKEGPSILRIQQVVRGDSAAYFCASSPDSYEQYFGPGTRLTVT.

This clone appeared a single time. This sequence joins TRBV6-2 or TRBV6-3 and TRBJ2-1, with D perhaps TRBD2 (6 bases). CDR1 and CDR2 from the germline V gene are MNHEY and SVGEGT. The CDR3 has 17 amino acids. Trimming stripped 6 bases from V and 0 bases from J, with 18 bases between. The CDR3 nucleotides read TGTGCCAGCAGCCCCGGAACTCTAGCGAGCTCCTACAATGAGCAGTTCTTC. Translating it yields CASSPGTLASSYNEQFF.

On this clone: Its ends do not fully match the called genes, so a read error is possible. J is TRBJ2-7 and V is TRBV5-6, with 10 bases identical to TRBD2. CDR3 size: 11 residues. Germline CDR1 reads SGHDT; CDR2 reads YYEEEE. The CDR3 region has the DNA TGTGCCAGCAGCTCAACTAGCGGGACACACTTC. The encoded protein is CASSSTSGTHF.

The chain is built from TRBV7-8 and TRBJ1-5; 7 bases align to TRBD1. Germline CDR1 is SGHVS and CDR2 is FQNEAQ. Trimming at V came to 3 bases and at J to 2 bases, leaving 1 base not matched to a gene. This CDR3 contains 14 residues. The CDR3 here is CASSFTGGNQPQHF. In DNA form, the CDR3 reads TGTGCCAGCAGCTTTACAGGGGGCAATCAGCCCCAGCATTTT. The full variable domain, completed using reference TRBV7-8 and TRBJ1-5, is GAGVSQSPRYKVAKRGQDVALRCDPISGHVSLFWYQQALGQGPEFLTYFQNEAQLDKSGLPSDRFFAERPEGSVSTLKIQRTQQEDSAVYLCASSFTGGNQPQHFGDGTRLSIL.

The gene calls are TRBV18 and TRBJ1-6; 9 nucleotides agree with TRBD1. The CDR3 covers 14 residues. CDR1 and CDR2 (germline): KGHSH, LQKENI. The junction had 4 bases not matched to a gene; V was cut back by 6 bases and J by 7 bases. This CDR3 is CASSRDRVNSPLHF. CDR3 bases: TGTGCCAGCTCTAGGGACAGGGTGAATTCACCCCTCCACTTT.

This clone has a handful of counts. The V call is TRBV11-2, the J call TRBJ1-5; no reliable D call. The CDR3 loop spans 9 amino acids. Germline lookup yields CDR1 SGHAT and CDR2 FQNNGV. The V and J ends lost 10 bases and 4 bases respectively, with 2 bases between them. The CDR3 DNA follows: TGTGCCACTAATCAGCCCCAGCATTTT. Protein product: CATNQPQHF.

This rearrangement joins TRBV3-1 (or the pseudogene TRBV3-2) to TRBJ1-6; 7 nucleotides agree with TRBD1. Germline V gene lookup returns CDR1 LGHDT and CDR2 YNNKEL (reference sequence). This CDR3 spans 15 amino acids. Trimming cost V 0 bases and J 6 bases; bases outside gene matches: 2. DNA of the CDR3: TGTGCCAGCAGCCAAGAGAACAGGGGTAATTCACCCCTCCACTTT. Residues: CASSQENRGNSPLHF.

The chain combines TRBV7-2 with TRBJ1-2; weak D call: TRBD1 (5 bases). CDR3 length: 15 amino acids. Trimming left V 4 bases short and J 4 bases short, with 16 bases between. Germline values: CDR1 SGHTA, CDR2 FQGNSA. CDR3 residues: CASSSTSRDFYGYTF. The CDR3 coding sequence is TGTGCCAGCAGCTCTACGTCCCGGGACTTCTATGGCTACACCTTC.

The CDR3 loop is CASSPSGRAGETQYF. The CDR3 coding sequence is TGTGCCAGCAGCCCTAGCGGGAGGGCGGGAGAGACCCAGTACTTC. The chain links TRBV7-3 to TRBJ2-5; 12 bases agree with TRBD2. The V and J ends lost 5 bases and 4 bases, in that order; junction bases with no gene match: 5. The germline V gene encodes CDR1 SGHTA and CDR2 FQGTGA. The CDR3 extends over 15 amino acids.

The chain couples TRBV2 to TRBJ2-7; 8 bases are shared with TRBD1. Germline V gene data show CDR1 as SNHLY and CDR2 as FYNNEI. This CDR3 region has 12 residues. V gave up 6 bases and J gave up 4 bases; unmatched junction bases: 2. The DNA for the CDR3 is TGTGCCAGCAGCAGGGGGCAGTACGAGCAGTACTTC. Translated, it gives CASSRGQYEQYF.

The chain employs TRBV5-6 and TRBJ2-7, with a tentative D call TRBD1 (5 bases). Trimming took off 3 bases at V and 4 bases at J, with 11 bases between the two ends. CDR3 length: 13 residues. Germline values: CDR1 SGHDT, CDR2 YYEEEE. CDR3 region: CASSWAQEYEQYF. The CDR3, as DNA: TGTGCCAGCAGCTGGGCACAGGAATACGAGCAGTACTTC.

The genes are TRBV19 and TRBJ2-2, with D perhaps matching TRBD2 (5 bases). CDR3 length: 15 residues. Germline CDR1 LNHDA, CDR2 SQIVND (reference sequence). Trimming took 4 bases from V and 5 from J, leaving 14 bases between them. The CDR3 sequence is CASSTGPWRTGELFF. The CDR3 nucleotides are TGTGCCAGTAGTACGGGTCCCTGGAGGACCGGGGAGCTGTTTTTT.